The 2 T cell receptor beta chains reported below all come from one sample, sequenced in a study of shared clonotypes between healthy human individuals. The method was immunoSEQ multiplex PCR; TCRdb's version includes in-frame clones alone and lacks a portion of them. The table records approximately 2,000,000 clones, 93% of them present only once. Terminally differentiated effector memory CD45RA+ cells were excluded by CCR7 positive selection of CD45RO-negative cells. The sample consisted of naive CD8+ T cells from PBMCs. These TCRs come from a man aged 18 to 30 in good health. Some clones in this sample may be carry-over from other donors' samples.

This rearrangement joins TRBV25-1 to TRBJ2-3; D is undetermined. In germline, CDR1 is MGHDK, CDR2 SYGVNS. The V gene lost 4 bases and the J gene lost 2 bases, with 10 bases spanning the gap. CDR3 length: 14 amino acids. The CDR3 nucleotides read TGTGCCAGCAGTGTGGGCAGCTCCACAGATACGCAGTATTTT. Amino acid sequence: CASSVGSSTDTQYF.

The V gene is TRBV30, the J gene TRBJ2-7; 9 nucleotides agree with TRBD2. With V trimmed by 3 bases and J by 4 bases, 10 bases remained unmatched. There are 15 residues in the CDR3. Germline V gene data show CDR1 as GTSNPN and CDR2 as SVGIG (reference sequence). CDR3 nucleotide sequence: TGTGCCTGGAGGGAATGGGGGACTAGCAAGTACGAGCAGTACTTC. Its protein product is CAWREWGTSKYEQYF.